This entry lists 18 T cell receptor beta chains sequenced from one sample in a study of cytomegalovirus exposure and HLA in healthy donors. This table comes from immunoSEQ multiplex PCR, and its TCRdb copy is limited to in-frame clones, with some not included. The table includes 86,000 or so clones, about 96% detected once. Sequencing used PBMCs. The source is a man aged 18-30 years in good health and CMV-seropositive.

V and J are TRBV19 and TRBJ2-6; 8 bases line up with TRBD2. Trimming cost V 8 bases and J 4 bases; bases outside gene matches: 4. The CDR3 spans 14 residues. Germline loops: CDR1 LNHDA, CDR2 SQIVND (reference sequence). The CDR3 is CASGAGAGANVLTF. For the CDR3, the DNA is TGTGCCAGTGGAGCGGGAGCCGGGGCCAACGTCCTGACTTTC.

The rearrangement uses TRBV2 and TRBJ2-7; 11 bases agree with TRBD1. CDR1 and CDR2 (germline): SNHLY, FYNNEI. The ends lost 5 bases at V and 5 bases at J; junction bases unmatched: 5. This CDR3 is 14 amino acids long. Here the CDR3 reads CASSRDRGIDEQYF. In DNA form, the CDR3 reads TGTGCCAGCAGTCGGGACAGGGGGATAGACGAGCAGTACTTC.

The V call is TRBV5-6, the J call TRBJ2-2; 8 bases match TRBD1. The CDR3 contains 16 residues. Germline lookup yields CDR1 SGHDT and CDR2 YYEEEE. After removal of 5 bases from V and 3 bases from J, the junction contained 9 bases not matched to a gene. CDR3: CASRIQGVGDTGELFF. The CDR3 nucleotides read TGTGCCAGCAGAATACAGGGGGTGGGTGACACCGGGGAGCTGTTTTTT. The whole variable domain, remainder taken from reference TRBV5-6 and TRBJ2-2, is DAGVTQSPTHLIKTRGQQVTLRCSPKSGHDTVSWYQQALGQGPQFIFQYYEEEERQRGNFPDRFSGHQFPNYSSELNVNALLLGDSALYLCASRIQGVGDTGELFFGEGSRLTVL.

The chain recombines TRBV5-1 with TRBJ1-4; 9 nucleotides line up with TRBD1. The CDR3 consists of 14 residues. The germline V gene has CDR1 SGHRS and CDR2 YFSETQ. Trimming took 5 bases from V and 8 from J; bases not matched to a gene: 7. The CDR3 sequence is CASRLTGTGEKLFF. The CDR3 nucleotides read TGCGCCAGCAGATTGACCGGGACAGGGGAAAAACTGTTTTTT.

This chain uses TRBV5-1 with TRBJ2-7; 10 positions match TRBD2. The V segment lost 3 bases and the J segment 1 base; nucleotides outside the gene matches: 4. CDR3 length: 15 residues. The germline gives CDR1 SGHRS, CDR2 YFSETQ. The CDR3 spells CASSYTSGESYEQYF. The CDR3 bases are TGCGCCAGCAGCTACACTAGCGGGGAATCCTACGAGCAGTACTTC. Together with reference TRBV5-1 and TRBJ2-7, the CDR3 gives the full variable domain: KAGVTQTPRYLIKTRGQQVTLSCSPISGHRSVSWYQQTPGQGLQFLFEYFSETQRNKGNFPGRFSGRQFSNSRSEMNVSTLELGDSALYLCASSYTSGESYEQYFGPGTRLTVT.

The chain couples TRBV4-1 to TRBJ2-7; TRBD2 might be the D (5 bases). The CDR3 loop spans 16 amino acids. Germline V gives CDR1 MGHRA, CDR2 YSYEKL. With 3 bases removed from V and 4 bases from J, the gap between germline ends came to 19 bases. CDR3 coding DNA: TGCGCCAGCAGCCAGACCGACTTGGCTGGGGAGTACGAGCAGTACTTC. Translating it yields CASSQTDLAGEYEQYF.

The chain combines TRBV15 with TRBJ2-6; D gene unclear. Germline CDR1 is LNHNV and CDR2 is YYDKDF (reference sequence). V lost 3 bases and J 0 bases, leaving 6 bases between the germline ends. The length of the CDR3 is 15 residues. The CDR3 DNA is TGTGCCACCAGCAGCTCCAGCTCTGGGGCCAACGTCCTGACTTTC. This sequence encodes CATSSSSSGANVLTF.

The chain uses TRBV2 and TRBJ2-7; D gene uncertain. CDR1 is SNHLY and CDR2 is FYNNEI in the germline V gene. The CDR3 consists of 13 residues. Between the trimmed V and J ends, which lost 4 bases and 5 bases, there was a span of 12 bases. CDR3 amino acids: CASSAVGFDEQYF. CDR3 in DNA: TGTGCCAGCAGTGCCGTCGGGTTCGACGAGCAGTACTTC.

V usage is TRBV20-1 and J usage is TRBJ2-1; no clear D. CDR1 and CDR2 (germline): DFQATT, SNEGSKA (reference sequence). This CDR3 is 10 amino acids long. V was shortened by 2 bases and J by 9 bases, with 5 bases between the two germline ends. The DNA of the CDR3 is TGCAGTGCTAGAATCCTTGAGCAGTTCTTC. It specifies CSARILEQFF.

J is TRBJ2-1 and V is TRBV4-1, with 7 positions matching TRBD1. The junction had 7 bases not matched to a gene; V was cut back by 0 bases and J by 8 bases. Germline V gives CDR1 MGHRA, CDR2 YSYEKL. The CDR3 spans 15 residues. CDR3 sequence reads: CASSQDQGGSYEQFF. In DNA form, the CDR3 reads TGCGCCAGCAGCCAAGATCAAGGGGGCTCCTATGAGCAGTTCTTC.

This clone is a singleton in its sample. This chain connects TRBV7-9 to TRBJ2-5, with a tentative D call TRBD2 (6 bases). V was pared by 5 bases and J by 4 bases, with 17 bases between. In germline, CDR1 is SEHNR, CDR2 FQNEAQ (reference sequence). This CDR3 has 15 residues. CDR3 bases: TGTGCCAGCAGCGGGACTGAATCTGGGGCAGAGACCCAGTACTTC. Protein product: CASSGTESGAETQYF.

This chain uses TRBV5-6 with TRBJ2-7; possible D gene TRBD1, 6 bases. The CDR3 is 12 amino acids. V was shortened by 4 bases and J by 7 bases, with 12 bases between the two germline ends. Germline-derived CDR1 and CDR2 are SGHDT and YYEEEE. The CDR3 DNA reads TGTGCCAGCAGCCGGGCCACAGGGGAGCAGTACTTC. It specifies CASSRATGEQYF.

The genes are TRBV4-1 and TRBJ2-7; 12 nucleotides align to TRBD2. The CDR3 length is 16 residues. The germline gives CDR1 MGHRA, CDR2 YSYEKL. V lost 2 bases, J lost 4 bases, and 6 bases stayed unmatched. For the CDR3, the DNA is TGCGCCAGCAGCCAACCGACTAGCGGGAGTTGGTACGAGCAGTACTTC. It encodes CASSQPTSGSWYEQYF.

V and J are TRBV13 and TRBJ2-3; D uncertain. The length of the CDR3 is 14 residues. In germline, CDR1 is PRHDT, CDR2 FYEKMQ (reference sequence). Trimming left V 7 bases short and J 0 bases short, with 11 bases between. CDR3 amino acids: CASNSKYSTDTQYF. CDR3 DNA sequence: TGTGCCAGCAACTCTAAATATAGCACAGATACGCAGTATTTT.

This clone was recorded only once. The V and J genes are TRBV19 and TRBJ2-2, with TRBD1 as a possible D gene (7 bases). Trimming cost V 6 bases and J 3 bases, with 23 bases left between them. This CDR3 comprises 18 residues. The germline V gene has CDR1 LNHDA and CDR2 SQIVND (reference sequence). The CDR3 is CASSPAGGPRGDTGELFF. The DNA of the CDR3 is TGTGCCAGTAGCCCCGCCGGCGGACCCAGGGGGGACACCGGGGAGCTGTTTTTT.

V usage is TRBV10-1 and J usage is TRBJ2-3, with TRBD2 matching 7 bases. This CDR3 is built from 12 residues. Germline V gives CDR1 WNHNN, CDR2 SYGVQD (reference sequence). The trim removed 8 bases at V and 2 bases at J, leaving 1 base unmatched. Written as DNA, the CDR3 is TGCGCCAGCGGGACTAACACAGATACGCAGTATTTT. Translation: CASGTNTDTQYF.

CDR3 amino acids: CACHPSQGVSSPLHF. For the CDR3, the DNA is TGTGCCTGCCATCCGTCACAGGGAGTATCATCACCCCTCCACTTT. This sequence joins TRBV30 and TRBJ1-6, with D perhaps TRBD1 (6 bases). The CDR3 runs to 15 residues. The ends were cut back, 6 bases at V and 10 bases at J, with 22 bases in the middle. CDR1 and CDR2 from the germline V gene are GTSNPN and SVGIG (reference sequence).

The rearrangement links TRBV29-1 to TRBJ2-1; a possible D gene is TRBD2 (6 bases). The CDR3 contains 11 residues. Germline CDR1 is SQVTM and CDR2 is ANQGSEA. Trimming removed 7 bases at V and 5 bases at J, with 9 bases between. This CDR3 reads CSARTNNEQFF. As DNA, the CDR3 is TGCAGCGCCAGGACTAACAATGAGCAGTTCTTC.